The rows below give T cell receptor beta chains drawn from one sample of a study of human CD8 memory T cell subsets. TCRdb re-called the 5' RACE reads and catalogs CDR3 proteins one per entry, DNA excluded. The sample features about 3,900 distinct CDR3 sequences, with 30% to 40% in its top ten. Sequenced sample: CD8+ T cells from PBMCs. All receptors come from a human donor in good health. CDR3s include the opening cysteine and the closing phenylalanine or tryptophan. Size is omitted from some rows. Given values are once, few, many or a class for expanded clones.

V gene	clone size	J gene	CDR3 protein
TRBV5-1	-	TRBJ1-2	CASSLSGHFEGYTF
TRBV6-6	large	TRBJ1-2	CASSPETRSPGYTF
TRBV27	-	TRBJ1-2	CASSLGYPANYGYTF
TRBV15	-	TRBJ1-2	CATSRDSPGGRYGYTF
TRBV18	-	TRBJ1-2	CASSPQDRLYGYTF
TRBV10-3	-	TRBJ2-7	CAISGASGSDYEQYF
TRBV27	-	TRBJ1-1	CASSFSRPGRGTEAFF
TRBV20-1	medium-sized	TRBJ2-1	CSARDPGQGDYNEQFF
TRBV7-9	-	TRBJ2-7	CASSLSSGGLSSYEQYF
TRBV2	-	TRBJ2-3	CASSTTGTDYSTDTQYF
TRBV28	-	TRBJ2-7	CASSLRLEAHEQYF
TRBV20-1	-	TRBJ2-3	CSARDPGLESDTQYF
TRBV4-2	-	TRBJ2-7	CASSPEGEAGGPSEQYF
TRBV6-1	-	TRBJ2-3	CASSEAKGRGPADTQYF
TRBV3-1	large	TRBJ2-1	CASGPTSGSIYEQFF
TRBV4-3	medium-sized	TRBJ1-6	CASSYGTGGNSPLHF
TRBV20-1	-	TRBJ1-2	CSARDKKTGANYGYTF
TRBV6-4	-	TRBJ2-1	CASSKTGGGGNEQFF
TRBV15	-	TRBJ2-1	CATSREGGLGDEQFF
TRBV12-3/TRBV12-4	-	TRBJ2-5	CASSGGATQYF
TRBV20-1	medium-sized	TRBJ1-1	CSANRDRDTEAFF
TRBV2	medium-sized	TRBJ2-2	CASRLGHMNTGELFF
TRBV5-5	-	TRBJ2-7	CASSLGYRGSYEQYF
TRBV20-1	-	TRBJ2-1	CSARDPSSSYNEQFF
TRBV20-1	medium-sized	TRBJ2-2	CSASPSEAGELFF
TRBV4-1	-	TRBJ1-1	CASSQGVLGQGFTEAFF
TRBV7-9	-	TRBJ1-1	CASSLEPTVTFF
TRBV7-2	-	TRBJ1-3	CASSFPGTGINTIYF